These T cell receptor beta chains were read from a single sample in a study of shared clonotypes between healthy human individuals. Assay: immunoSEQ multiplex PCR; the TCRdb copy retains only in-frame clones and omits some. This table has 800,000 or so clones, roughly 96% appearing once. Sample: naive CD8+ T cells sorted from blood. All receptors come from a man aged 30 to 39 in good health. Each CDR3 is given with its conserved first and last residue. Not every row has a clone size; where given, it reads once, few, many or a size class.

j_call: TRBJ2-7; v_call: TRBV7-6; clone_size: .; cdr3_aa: CASSLVSGTNSYEQYF
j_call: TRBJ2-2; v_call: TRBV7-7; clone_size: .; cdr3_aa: CASIPPGGPYTGELFF
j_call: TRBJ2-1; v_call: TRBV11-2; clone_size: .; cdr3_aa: CASSSPGGLDNNEQFF
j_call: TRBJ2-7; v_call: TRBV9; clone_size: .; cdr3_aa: CASSVGGSGSGTYEQYF
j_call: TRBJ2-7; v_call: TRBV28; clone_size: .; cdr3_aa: CASSSPPAMREPYEQYF
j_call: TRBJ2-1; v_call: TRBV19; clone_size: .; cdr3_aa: CASSIPGLARINEQFF
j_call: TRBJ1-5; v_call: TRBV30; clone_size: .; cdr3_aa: CAWSAGDAVTIDSNQPQHF
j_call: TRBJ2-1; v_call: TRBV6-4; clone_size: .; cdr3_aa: CASSDRTSGRGEQFF
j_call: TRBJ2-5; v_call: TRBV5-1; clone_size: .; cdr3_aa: CASSLWWEQETQYF
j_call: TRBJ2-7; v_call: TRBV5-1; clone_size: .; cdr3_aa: CASSLGSGGRANEQYF
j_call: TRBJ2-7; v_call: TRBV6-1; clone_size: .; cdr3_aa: CASSLGSGIYEQYF
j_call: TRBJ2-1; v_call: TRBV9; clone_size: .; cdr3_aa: CASSISTPSSYNEQFF
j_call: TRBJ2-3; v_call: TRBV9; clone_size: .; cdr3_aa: CATSPAVLFTDTQYF
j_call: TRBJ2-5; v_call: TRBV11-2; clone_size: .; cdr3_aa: CASSLGLAAGPQETQYF
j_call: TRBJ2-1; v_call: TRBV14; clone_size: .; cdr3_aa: CASSPHRGRYNEQFF
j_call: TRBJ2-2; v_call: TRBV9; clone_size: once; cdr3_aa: CASSVVGTLTGELFF
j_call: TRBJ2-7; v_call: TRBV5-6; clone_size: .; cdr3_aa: CASSGGNSYEQYF
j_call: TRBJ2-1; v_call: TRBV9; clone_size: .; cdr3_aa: CASSDSRYNEQFF
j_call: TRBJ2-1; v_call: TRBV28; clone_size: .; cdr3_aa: CASSPSVVNEQFF
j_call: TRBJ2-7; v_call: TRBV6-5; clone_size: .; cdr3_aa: CASSYEYEQYF
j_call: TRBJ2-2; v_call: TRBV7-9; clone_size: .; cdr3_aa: CASSGTGFFTGELFF
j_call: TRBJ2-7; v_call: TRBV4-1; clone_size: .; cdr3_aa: CASSHDSGRAHYEQYF
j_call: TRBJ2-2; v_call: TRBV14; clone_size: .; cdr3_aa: CASSQDSAGPRANTGELFF
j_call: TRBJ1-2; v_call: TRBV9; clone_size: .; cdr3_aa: CASGGQVYGYTF
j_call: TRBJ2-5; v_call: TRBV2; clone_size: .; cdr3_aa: CASTRRGSEGTQYF
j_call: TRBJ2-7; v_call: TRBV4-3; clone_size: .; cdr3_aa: CASSQDVGASGSYEQYF
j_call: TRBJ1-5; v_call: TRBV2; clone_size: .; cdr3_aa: CASSETLFESANQPQHF
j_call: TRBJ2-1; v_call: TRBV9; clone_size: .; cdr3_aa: CASSGEVYNEQFF
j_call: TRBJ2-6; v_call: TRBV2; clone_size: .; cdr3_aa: CASSDPDSSGANVLTF
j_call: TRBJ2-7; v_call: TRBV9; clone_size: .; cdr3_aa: CASSTEGGGSSYEQYF
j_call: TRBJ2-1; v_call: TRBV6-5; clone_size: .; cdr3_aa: CASSYPGQNEQFF
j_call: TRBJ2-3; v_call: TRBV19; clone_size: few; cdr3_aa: CASKQDLTDTQYF
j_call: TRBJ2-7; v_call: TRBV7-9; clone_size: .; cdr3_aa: CASSTQGNEQYF
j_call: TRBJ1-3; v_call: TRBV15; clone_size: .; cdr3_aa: CATSREWGQGTNTIYF
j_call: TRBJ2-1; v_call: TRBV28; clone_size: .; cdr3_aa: CASARSYNEQFF
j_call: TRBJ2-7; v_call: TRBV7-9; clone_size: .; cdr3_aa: CASSLTRQGGTPYEQYF
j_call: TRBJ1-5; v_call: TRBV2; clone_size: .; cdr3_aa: CASRDNYSNQPQHF
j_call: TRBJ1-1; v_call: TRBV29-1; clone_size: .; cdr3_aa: CSVARLGGHTEAFF
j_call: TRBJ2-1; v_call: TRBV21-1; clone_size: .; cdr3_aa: CASSTFGPNEQFF
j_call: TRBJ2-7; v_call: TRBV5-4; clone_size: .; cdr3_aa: CASSFAGGNEQYF
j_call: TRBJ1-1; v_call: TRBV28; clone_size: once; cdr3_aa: CASSFSTEAFF
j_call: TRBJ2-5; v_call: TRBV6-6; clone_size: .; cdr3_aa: CASSYGREVGETQYF
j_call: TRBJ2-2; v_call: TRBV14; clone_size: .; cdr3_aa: CASSHGQGFGELFF
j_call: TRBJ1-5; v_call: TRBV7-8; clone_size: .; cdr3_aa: CASSLQVRGYSNQPQHF
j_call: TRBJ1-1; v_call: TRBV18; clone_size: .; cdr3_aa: CASSPQDSRTEAFF
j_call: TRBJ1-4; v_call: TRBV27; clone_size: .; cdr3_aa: CASSPLRDRAEKLFF
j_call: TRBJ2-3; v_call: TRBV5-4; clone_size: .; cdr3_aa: CASSGTSGTLDTQYF
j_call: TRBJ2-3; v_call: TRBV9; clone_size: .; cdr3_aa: CASSESDTQYF
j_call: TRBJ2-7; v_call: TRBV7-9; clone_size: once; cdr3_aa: CASSLVGSRYEQYF
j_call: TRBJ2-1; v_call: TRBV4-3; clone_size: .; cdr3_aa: CASSQDRVLNYNEQFF
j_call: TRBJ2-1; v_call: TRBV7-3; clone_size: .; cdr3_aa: CASAAAESSYNEQFF
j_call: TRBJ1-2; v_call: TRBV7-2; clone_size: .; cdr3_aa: CASSLGAGTLAYGYTF